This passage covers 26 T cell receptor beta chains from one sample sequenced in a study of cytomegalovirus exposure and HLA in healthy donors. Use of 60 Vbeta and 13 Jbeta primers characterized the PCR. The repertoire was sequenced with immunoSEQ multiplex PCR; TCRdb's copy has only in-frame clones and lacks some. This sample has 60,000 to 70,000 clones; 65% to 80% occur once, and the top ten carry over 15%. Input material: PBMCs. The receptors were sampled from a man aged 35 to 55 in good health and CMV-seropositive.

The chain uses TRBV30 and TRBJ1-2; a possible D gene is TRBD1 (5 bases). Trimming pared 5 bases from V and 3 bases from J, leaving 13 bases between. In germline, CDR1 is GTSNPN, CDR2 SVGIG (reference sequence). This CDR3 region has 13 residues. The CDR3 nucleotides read TGTGCCTGGGGGGGAGGTTCTGACTATGGCTACACCTTC. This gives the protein CAWGGGSDYGYTF. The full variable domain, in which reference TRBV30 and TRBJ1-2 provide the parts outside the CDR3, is SQTIHQWPATLVQPVGSPLSLECTVEGTSNPNLYWYRQAAGRGLQLLFYSVGIGQISSEVPQNLSASRPQDRQFILSSKKLLLSDSGFYLCAWGGGSDYGYTFGSGTRLTVV.

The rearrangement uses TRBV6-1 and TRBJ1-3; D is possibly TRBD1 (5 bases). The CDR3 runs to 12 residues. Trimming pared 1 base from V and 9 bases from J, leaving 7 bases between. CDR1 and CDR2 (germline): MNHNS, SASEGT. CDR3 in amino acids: CASSEGGATIYF. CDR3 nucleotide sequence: TGTGCCAGCAGTGAAGGTGGGGCCACCATATATTTT.

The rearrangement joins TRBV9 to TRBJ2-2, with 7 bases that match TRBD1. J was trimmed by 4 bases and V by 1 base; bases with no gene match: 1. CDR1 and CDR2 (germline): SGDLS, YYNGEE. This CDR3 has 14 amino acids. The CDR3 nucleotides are TGTGCCAGCAGCGTAAGGGGGCGCACCGGGGAGCTGTTTTTT. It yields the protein CASSVRGRTGELFF.

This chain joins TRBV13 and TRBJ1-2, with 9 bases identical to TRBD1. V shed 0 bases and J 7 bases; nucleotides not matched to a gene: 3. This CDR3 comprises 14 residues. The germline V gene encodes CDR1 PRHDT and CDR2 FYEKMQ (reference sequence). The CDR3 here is CASSLGQGAFGYTF. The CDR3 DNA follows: TGTGCCAGCAGCTTAGGACAGGGGGCTTTTGGCTACACCTTC. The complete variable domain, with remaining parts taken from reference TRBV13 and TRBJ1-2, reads AAGVIQSPRHLIKEKRETATLKCYPIPRHDTVYWYQQGPGQDPQFLISFYEKMQSDKGSIPDRFSAQQFSDYHSELNMSSLELGDSALYFCASSLGQGAFGYTFGSGTRLTVV.

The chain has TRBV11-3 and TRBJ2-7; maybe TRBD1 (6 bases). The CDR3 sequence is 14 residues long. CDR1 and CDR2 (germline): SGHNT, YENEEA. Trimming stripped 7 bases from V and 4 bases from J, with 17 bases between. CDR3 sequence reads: CASTGTPTSYEQYF. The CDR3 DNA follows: TGTGCCAGCACCGGGACACCTACTTCTTACGAGCAGTACTTC.

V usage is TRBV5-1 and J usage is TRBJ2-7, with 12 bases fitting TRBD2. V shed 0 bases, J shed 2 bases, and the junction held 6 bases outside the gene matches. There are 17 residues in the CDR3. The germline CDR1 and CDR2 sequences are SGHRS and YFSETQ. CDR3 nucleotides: TGCGCCAGCAGCTTGGGACTAGCGGGGGCCGTCACCTACGAGCAGTACTTC. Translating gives CASSLGLAGAVTYEQYF. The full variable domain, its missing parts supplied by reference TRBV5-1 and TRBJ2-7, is KAGVTQTPRYLIKTRGQQVTLSCSPISGHRSVSWYQQTPGQGLQFLFEYFSETQRNKGNFPGRFSGRQFSNSRSEMNVSTLELGDSALYLCASSLGLAGAVTYEQYFGPGTRLTVT.

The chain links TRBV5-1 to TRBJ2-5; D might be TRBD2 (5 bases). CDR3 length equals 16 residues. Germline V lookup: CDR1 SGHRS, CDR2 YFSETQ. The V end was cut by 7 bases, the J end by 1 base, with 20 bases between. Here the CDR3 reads CASDPGGLSSQETQYF. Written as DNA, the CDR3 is TGCGCCAGCGACCCCGGCGGACTCTCCTCCCAAGAGACCCAGTACTTC. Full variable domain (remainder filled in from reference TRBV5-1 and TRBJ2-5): KAGVTQTPRYLIKTRGQQVTLSCSPISGHRSVSWYQQTPGQGLQFLFEYFSETQRNKGNFPGRFSGRQFSNSRSEMNVSTLELGDSALYLCASDPGGLSSQETQYFGPGTRLLVL.

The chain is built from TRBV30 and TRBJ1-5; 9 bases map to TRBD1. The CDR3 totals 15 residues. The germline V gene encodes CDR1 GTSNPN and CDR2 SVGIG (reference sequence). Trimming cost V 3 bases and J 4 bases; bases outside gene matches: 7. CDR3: CAWRIRTGANQPQHF. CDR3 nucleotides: TGTGCCTGGAGAATTAGGACAGGGGCGAATCAGCCCCAGCATTTT.

CDR3 nucleotide sequence: TGTGCCAGTAGAGAACTAGCGGGAGGGGTAGATGAGCAGTTCTTC. This codes for CASRELAGGVDEQFF. This sequence joins TRBV19 and TRBJ2-1; TRBD2 aligns across 13 bases. V shed 6 bases, J shed 8 bases, and the junction held 7 bases outside the gene matches. The CDR3 is 15 residues long. Germline-derived CDR1 and CDR2 are LNHDA and SQIVND (reference sequence).

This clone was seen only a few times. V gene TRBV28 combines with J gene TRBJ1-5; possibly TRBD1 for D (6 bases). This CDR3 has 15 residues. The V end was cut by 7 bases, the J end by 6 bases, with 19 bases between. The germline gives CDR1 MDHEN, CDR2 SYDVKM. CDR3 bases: TGTGCCAGCAAAGGGCCAGGGCAAGGGGGTCAGCCCCAGCATTTT. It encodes CASKGPGQGGQPQHF. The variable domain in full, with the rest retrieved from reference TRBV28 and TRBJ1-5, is DVKVTQSSRYLVKRTGEKVFLECVQDMDHENMFWYRQDPGLGLRLIYFSYDVKMKEKGDIPEGYSVSREKKERFSLILESASTNQTSMYLCASKGPGQGGQPQHFGDGTRLSIL.

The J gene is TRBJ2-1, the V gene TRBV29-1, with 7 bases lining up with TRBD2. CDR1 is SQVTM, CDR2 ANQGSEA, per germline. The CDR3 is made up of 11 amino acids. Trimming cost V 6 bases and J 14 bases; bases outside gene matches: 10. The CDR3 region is CSVGEGRPKFF. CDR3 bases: TGCAGCGTGGGGGAGGGCCGGCCCAAGTTCTTC.

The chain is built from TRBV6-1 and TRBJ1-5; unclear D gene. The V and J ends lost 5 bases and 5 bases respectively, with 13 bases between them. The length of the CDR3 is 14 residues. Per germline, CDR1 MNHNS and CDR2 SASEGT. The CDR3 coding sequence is TGTGCCAGCAGTCCCTCAGGAGGATATCAGCCCCAGCATTTT. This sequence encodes CASSPSGGYQPQHF.

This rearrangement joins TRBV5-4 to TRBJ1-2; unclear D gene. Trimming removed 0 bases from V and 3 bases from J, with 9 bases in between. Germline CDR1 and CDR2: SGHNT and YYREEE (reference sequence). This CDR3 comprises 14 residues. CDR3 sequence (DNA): TGTGCCAGCAGCTTGGAGCCAGGCCACTATGGCTACACCTTC. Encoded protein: CASSLEPGHYGYTF. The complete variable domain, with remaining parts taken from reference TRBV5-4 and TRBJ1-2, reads ETGVTQSPTHLIKTRGQQVTLRCSSQSGHNTVSWYQQALGQGPQFIFQYYREEENGRGNFPPRFSGLQFPNYSSELNVNALELDDSALYLCASSLEPGHYGYTFGSGTRLTVV.

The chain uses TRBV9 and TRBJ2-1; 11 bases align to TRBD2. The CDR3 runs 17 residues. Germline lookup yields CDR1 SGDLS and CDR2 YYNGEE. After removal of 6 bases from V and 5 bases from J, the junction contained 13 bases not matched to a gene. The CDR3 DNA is TGTGCCAGCAACCTAGCGGGGGGCCCGGAAAAACACAATGAGCAGTTCTTC. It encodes CASNLAGGPEKHNEQFF.

CDR3 in DNA: TGTGCCAGCCTAGCGGGAGGGAGCTCCTACGAGCAGTACTTC. It encodes CASLAGGSSYEQYF. J is TRBJ2-5 and V is TRBV2, with TRBD2 matching over 12 bases. Matching the DNA end better, TRBJ2-7 makes the J call doubtful. The CDR3 is made up of 14 amino acids. Germline V gene lookup returns CDR1 SNHLY and CDR2 FYNNEI.

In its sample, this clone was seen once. CDR3 nucleotides: TGCGCCAGCAGCCGAGGGGGACTAGCGGCAGATACGCAGTATTTT. It is translated as CASSRGGLAADTQYF. The rearrangement uses TRBV5-1 and TRBJ2-3; 11 positions match TRBD2. V dropped 4 bases and J dropped 4; count of bases not matched to a gene: 5. The germline CDR1 and CDR2 sequences are SGHRS and YFSETQ. This CDR3 contains 15 residues.

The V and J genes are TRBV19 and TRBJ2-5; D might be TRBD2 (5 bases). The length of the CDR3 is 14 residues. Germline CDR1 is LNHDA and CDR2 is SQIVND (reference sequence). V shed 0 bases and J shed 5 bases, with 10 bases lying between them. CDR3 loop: CASSIDAGLETQYF. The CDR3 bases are TGTGCCAGTAGTATAGATGCGGGTTTGGAGACCCAGTACTTC.

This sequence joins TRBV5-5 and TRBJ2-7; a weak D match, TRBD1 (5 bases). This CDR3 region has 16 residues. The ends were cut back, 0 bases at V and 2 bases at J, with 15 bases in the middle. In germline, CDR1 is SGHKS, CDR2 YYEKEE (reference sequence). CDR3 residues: CASSLEWAGKTYEQYF. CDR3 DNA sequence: TGTGCCAGCAGCTTGGAGTGGGCAGGGAAAACCTACGAGCAGTACTTC. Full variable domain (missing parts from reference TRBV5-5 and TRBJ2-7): DAGVTQSPTHLIKTRGQQVTLRCSPISGHKSVSWYQQVLGQGPQFIFQYYEKEERGRGNFPDRFSARQFPNYSSELNVNALLLGDSALYLCASSLEWAGKTYEQYFGPGTRLTVT.

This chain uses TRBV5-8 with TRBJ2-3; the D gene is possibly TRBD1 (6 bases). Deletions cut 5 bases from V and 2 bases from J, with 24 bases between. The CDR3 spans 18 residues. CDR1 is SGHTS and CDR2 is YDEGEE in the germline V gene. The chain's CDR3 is CASSSIPHPGQFTDTQYF. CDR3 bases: TGTGCCAGCAGTTCAATACCCCATCCGGGACAATTCACAGATACGCAGTATTTT.

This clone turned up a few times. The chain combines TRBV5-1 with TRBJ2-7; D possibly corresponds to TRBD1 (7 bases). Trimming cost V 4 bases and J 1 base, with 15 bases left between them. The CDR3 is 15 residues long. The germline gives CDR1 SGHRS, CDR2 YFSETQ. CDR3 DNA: TGCGCCAGCAGCCCCAGGGGGGCCGAGTCCTACGAGCAGTACTTC. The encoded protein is CASSPRGAESYEQYF.

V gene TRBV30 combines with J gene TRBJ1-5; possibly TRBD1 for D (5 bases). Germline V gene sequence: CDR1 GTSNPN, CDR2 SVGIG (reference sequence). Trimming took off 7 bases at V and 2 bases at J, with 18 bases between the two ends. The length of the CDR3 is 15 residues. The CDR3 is CASDHGGSGNQPQHF. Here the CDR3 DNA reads TGTGCCTCTGACCACGGGGGTTCTGGCAATCAGCCCCAGCATTTT.

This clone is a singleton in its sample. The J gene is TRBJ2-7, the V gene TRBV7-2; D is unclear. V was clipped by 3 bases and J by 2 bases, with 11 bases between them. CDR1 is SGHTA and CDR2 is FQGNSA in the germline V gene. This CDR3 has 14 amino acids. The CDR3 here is CASSFIRETYEQYF. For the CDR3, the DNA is TGTGCCAGCAGCTTCATACGTGAGACCTACGAGCAGTACTTC.

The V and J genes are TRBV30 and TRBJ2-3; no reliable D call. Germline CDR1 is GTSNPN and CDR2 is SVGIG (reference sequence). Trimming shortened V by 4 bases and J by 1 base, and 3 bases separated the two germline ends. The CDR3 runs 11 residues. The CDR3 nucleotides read TGTGCCTGGACCGGCACAGATACGCAGTATTTT. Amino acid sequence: CAWTGTDTQYF.

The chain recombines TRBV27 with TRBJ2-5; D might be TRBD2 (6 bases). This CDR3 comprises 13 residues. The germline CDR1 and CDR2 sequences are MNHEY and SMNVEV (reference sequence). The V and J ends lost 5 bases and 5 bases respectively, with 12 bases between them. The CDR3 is CASSPGRRETQYF. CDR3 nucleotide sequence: TGTGCCAGCAGTCCCGGGAGACGGGAGACCCAGTACTTC.

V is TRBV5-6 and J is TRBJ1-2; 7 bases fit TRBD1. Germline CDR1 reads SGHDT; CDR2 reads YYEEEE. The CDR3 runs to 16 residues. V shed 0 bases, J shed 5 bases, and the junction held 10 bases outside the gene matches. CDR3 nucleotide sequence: TGTGCCAGCAGCTTGGCCTCATATCCGGGACAGTATGGCTACACCTTC. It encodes CASSLASYPGQYGYTF.

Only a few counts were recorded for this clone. The CDR3 spells CASSFSGGPYNEQFF. The DNA of the CDR3 is TGTGCCAGCAGCTTTTCCGGGGGGCCGTACAATGAGCAGTTCTTC. The V gene is TRBV5-4, the J gene TRBJ2-1; maybe TRBD2 (7 bases). V lost 2 bases to trimming and J lost 4 bases, with 13 bases between them. Per the germline V gene, CDR1 is SGHNT and CDR2 is YYREEE (reference sequence). This CDR3 region has 15 residues.